A selection of T cell receptor beta chains follows, all from one sample in a study of blood T cell repertoires in COVID-19. Method: immunoSEQ multiplex PCR; TCRdb's copy keeps in-frame clones and lacks some. The data show a few hundred thousand clones, about 88% seen once. The sample taken for sequencing was peripheral blood. The source is a woman between 55 and 75 years old with acute or convalescent COVID-19. The CDR3 runs from the conserved cysteine through the conserved F or W. The order of the fields is J gene, V gene, CDR3 protein.

>TRBJ1-5|TRBV4-2
CASSQEQFSNQPQHF
>TRBJ2-5|TRBV5-1
CASSGGQGLQETQYF
>TRBJ2-7|TRBV11-2
CASSSSGAAWGQYF
>TRBJ2-1|TRBV6-2/TRBV6-3
CASTPTSGGALEQFF
>TRBJ2-1|TRBV11-3
CASSLGTGGTTTNEQFF
>TRBJ1-2|TRBV6-2/TRBV6-3
CASSYRQAGYTF
>TRBJ2-5|TRBV5-4
CASSRGLREETQYF
>TRBJ2-7|TRBV5-1
CASSFGGLGNEQYF
>TRBJ2-7|TRBV7-9
CASSRQIYEQYF
>TRBJ1-1|TRBV7-3
CASSLSGGGTEAFF
>TRBJ2-1|TRBV6-2/TRBV6-3
CASSYLAGVSNEQFF
>TRBJ2-2|TRBV11-1
CASSSGLAVGELFF
>TRBJ2-5|TRBV3-1/TRBV3-2
CASSTLMGTRRQETQYF
>TRBJ2-7|TRBV5-1
CASSLGDRGHEQYF
>TRBJ2-4|TRBV3-1/TRBV3-2
CASSLDSRQGLDF
>TRBJ1-1|TRBV19
CASSMRGNTEAFF
>TRBJ1-1|TRBV13
CASSYRGAYTEAFF
>TRBJ1-6|TRBV5-6
CASSLADSSYNSPLHF
>TRBJ2-6|TRBV7-9
CASSGRSGANVLTF
>TRBJ2-4|TRBV10-3
CAISDSDNNIQYF
>TRBJ2-3|TRBV2
CASSELGLNTDTQYF
>TRBJ2-7|TRBV7-9
CASSLGTGREQYF
>TRBJ1-2|TRBV5-5
CASSLGGGHYGYTF
>TRBJ2-6|TRBV27
CASSRSSSGANVLTF
>TRBJ2-5|TRBV11-2
CASSSPAAGGLQETQYF
>TRBJ1-1|TRBV29-1
CSVTGGTEAFF
>TRBJ1-5|TRBV30
CAWRGGGMGQPQHF
>TRBJ2-5|TRBV10-3
CASGGGQETQYF
>TRBJ2-7|TRBV10-3
CAISEGANGYEQYF
>TRBJ1-5|TRBV7-6
CASSPSGVSPQHF
>TRBJ1-2|TRBV11-2
CASRYVGQGAGYGYTF
>TRBJ1-1|TRBV30
CAWSGRTGQNTEAFF
>TRBJ1-4|TRBV7-2
CASSQTGGSEKLFF
>TRBJ2-2|TRBV2
CASIEDRGLRELFF
>TRBJ1-2|TRBV18
CASSPPIHRRDYGYTF
>TRBJ1-1|TRBV5-1
CASSLSGAGVAEAFF
>TRBJ2-5|TRBV10-3
CAISEGIAGGRKTQYF